This entry is about one TCR beta chain. Authors' analysis steps: It was from CDR3 differences across clinicopathological groups that a distant-metastasis classifier for papillary thyroid cancer was built. MiXCR was used by TCRdb to re-call the PCR reads. What appears here as the V and J calls and clone size reflects TCRdb's work, not the paper's. The repertoire holds about 10,000 clones, with 9.5% to 15% as singletons. No treatment of any kind had been given to any patient before thyroid surgery. This sample is part of a study of metastatic and nonmetastatic thyroid tumors. The CDR3 is made up of 13 amino acids. Looked up from germline, CDR1 is DFQATT and CDR2 is SNEGSKA (reference sequence). Trimming took 3 bases from V and 7 from J, leaving 15 bases between them.

The V call is TRBV20-1, the J call TRBJ1-2; the D gene is possibly TRBD1 (6 bases). The sequencing input was blood. The clonotype originates from a female donor with papillary thyroid cancer or a benign thyroid nodule (not recorded which). Some clones in this sample may be carry-over from other donors' samples. CDR3 residues: CSASSTTGFGYTF. As DNA, the CDR3 is TGCAGTGCTAGTTCCACTACAGGGTTTGGCTACACCTTC.